This section outlines one TCR beta chain sequence together with its context. Its specificity is not known. This sample was taken from a study of CD8 T cells in Susac syndrome. The study, taken as a whole, reports: The study recognized that the number of individuals in its TCR sequencing and HLA analysis was relatively small.

Random hexamers served to reverse transcribe roughly 0.45 to 1 ug RNA. MiXCR was run by TCRdb on the immunoSEQ multiplex PCR reads, yielding one entry per CDR3 protein. This table holds around 190,000 distinct CDR3 sequences, approximately 94% found once. CDR1 is SNHLY, CDR2 FYNNEI, per germline. V dropped 8 bases and J dropped 1; count of bases not matched to a gene: 6. CDR3 size: 14 residues. The sample taken for sequencing was CD4+ T cells from PBMCs. This receptor was taken from a human donor with Susac syndrome. This chain joins TRBV2 and TRBJ2-3, with TRBD2 matching over 7 bases. Here the CDR3 DNA reads TGTGCCAGCGGATTAGCGGGCCGCACAGATACGCAGTATTTT. Protein product: CASGLAGRTDTQYF.